This TCR beta chain was recorded in a study of blood T cell repertoires in COVID-19. Turning to the study itself: The United States, Italy and Spain provided the acute and convalescent COVID-19 samples. The cDNA or gDNA used as material had been derived from T cells, B-cell-depleted T cells, or PBMCs.

Libraries were prepared by immunoSEQ multiplex PCR; TCRdb keeps only in-frame clonotypes and omits some of them. There are some 200,000 clones in the sample; approximately 78% occur only once, and about a tenth lies in the top ten. The length of the CDR3 is 12 residues. Trimming removed 2 bases at V and 6 bases at J, with 9 bases between. Germline-derived CDR1 and CDR2 are SGHRS and YFSETQ. Two consecutive negative NP/OP PCR tests, clearance, or resolved symptoms defined Cohort 3 recovery. The clonotype was recovered from a man aged 35 to 55 who had recovered from COVID-19. Sequenced input: PBMCs or T cells enriched from blood (not recorded which). The chain recombines TRBV5-1 with TRBJ2-7, with D maybe TRBD1 (5 bases). For the CDR3, the DNA is TGCGCCAGCAGCTTAGACAGTCCCGAGCAGTACTTC. This codes for CASSLDSPEQYF.